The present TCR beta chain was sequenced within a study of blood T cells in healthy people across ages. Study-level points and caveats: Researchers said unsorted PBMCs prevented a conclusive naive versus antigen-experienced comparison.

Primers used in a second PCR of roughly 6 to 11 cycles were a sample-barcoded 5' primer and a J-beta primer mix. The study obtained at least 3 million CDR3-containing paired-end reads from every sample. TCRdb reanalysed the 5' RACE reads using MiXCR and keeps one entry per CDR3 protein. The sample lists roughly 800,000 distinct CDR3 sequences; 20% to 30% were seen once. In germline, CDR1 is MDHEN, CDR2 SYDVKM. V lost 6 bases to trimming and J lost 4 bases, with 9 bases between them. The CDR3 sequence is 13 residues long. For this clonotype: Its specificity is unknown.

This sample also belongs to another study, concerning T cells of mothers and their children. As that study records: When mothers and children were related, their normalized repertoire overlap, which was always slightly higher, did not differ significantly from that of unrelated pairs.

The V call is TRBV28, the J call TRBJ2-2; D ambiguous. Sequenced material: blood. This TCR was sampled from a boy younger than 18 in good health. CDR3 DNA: TGTGCCAGCAGCCCCCCGGTCACCGGGGAGCTGTTTTTT. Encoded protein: CASSPPVTGELFF.